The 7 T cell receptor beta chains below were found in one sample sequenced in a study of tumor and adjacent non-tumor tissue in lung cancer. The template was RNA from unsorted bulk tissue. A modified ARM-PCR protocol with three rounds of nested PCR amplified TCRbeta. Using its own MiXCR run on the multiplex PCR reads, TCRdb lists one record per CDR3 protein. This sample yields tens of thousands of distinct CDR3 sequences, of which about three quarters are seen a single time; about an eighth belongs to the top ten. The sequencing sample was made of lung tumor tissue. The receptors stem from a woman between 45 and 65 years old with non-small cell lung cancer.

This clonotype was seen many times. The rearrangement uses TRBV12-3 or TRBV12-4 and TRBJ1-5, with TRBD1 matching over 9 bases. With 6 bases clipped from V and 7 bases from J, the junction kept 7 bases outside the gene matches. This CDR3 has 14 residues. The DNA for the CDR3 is TGTGCCAGCAGCCTGGGACAGGGAGTACAGCCCCAGCATTTT. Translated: CASSLGQGVQPQHF.

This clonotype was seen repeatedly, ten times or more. The CDR3 region has the DNA TGCAGTGCTTCTTTGGTCCCTAGCGGCTCCTACGAGCAGTACTTC. Translated: CSASLVPSGSYEQYF. V usage is TRBV20-1 and J usage is TRBJ2-7; TRBD2 matches 7 bases. The germline gives CDR1 DFQATT, CDR2 SNEGSKA (reference sequence). After removal of 5 bases from V and 0 bases from J, the junction contained 10 bases not matched to a gene. The CDR3 has 15 amino acids.

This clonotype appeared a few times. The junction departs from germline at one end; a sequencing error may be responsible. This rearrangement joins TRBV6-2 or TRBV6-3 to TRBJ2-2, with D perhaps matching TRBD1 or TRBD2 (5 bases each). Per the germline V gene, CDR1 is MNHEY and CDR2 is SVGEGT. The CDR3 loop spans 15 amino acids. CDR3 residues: CASSSLRQTSGEQFF. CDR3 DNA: TGTGCCAGTAGCTCACTACGACAGACTTCCGGGGAGCAGTTTTTT.

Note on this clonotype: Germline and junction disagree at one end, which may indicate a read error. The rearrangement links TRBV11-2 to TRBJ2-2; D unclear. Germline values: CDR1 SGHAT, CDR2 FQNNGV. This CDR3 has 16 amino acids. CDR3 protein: CAGSSVPQRSTRELFF. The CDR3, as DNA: TGTGCCGGCAGCTCAGTCCCCCAGCGTAGCACCAGGGAGCTGTTTTTT.

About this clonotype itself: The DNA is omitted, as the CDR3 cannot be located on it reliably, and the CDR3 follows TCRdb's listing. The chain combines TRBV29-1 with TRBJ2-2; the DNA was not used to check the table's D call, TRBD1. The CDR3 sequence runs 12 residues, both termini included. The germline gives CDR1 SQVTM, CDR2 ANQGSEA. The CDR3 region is CSVGLGAGELFF.

CDR3 protein: CASSLIQFF. CDR3 sequence (DNA): TGTGCTAGTAGCTTAATCCAGTTCTTC. V gene TRBV11-1 combines with J gene TRBJ2-1; D remains ambiguous. Per the germline V gene, CDR1 is SGHAT and CDR2 is FQDESV (reference sequence). CDR3 length: 9 residues.

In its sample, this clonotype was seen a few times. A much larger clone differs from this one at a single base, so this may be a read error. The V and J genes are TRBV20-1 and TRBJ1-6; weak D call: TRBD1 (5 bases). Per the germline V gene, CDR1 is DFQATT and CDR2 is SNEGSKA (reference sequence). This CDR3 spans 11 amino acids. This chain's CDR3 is CGSRDGGTLHF. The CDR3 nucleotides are TGCGGCTCCCGGGACGGGGGGACCCTCCACTTT.